A single sample gave rise to the 26 T cell receptor beta chains below, sequenced in a study of blood T cell repertoires in COVID-19. Only in-frame clones appear in the TCRdb table, and some are missing; sequencing was by immunoSEQ multiplex PCR. The sample lists fewer than 200,000 clones, under 90% seen once, with 15% to 20% in the top ten. Source material: PBMCs or T cells enriched from blood (not recorded which). These TCRs come from a man aged 55 to 70 who had recovered from COVID-19.

V gene TRBV4-1 combines with J gene TRBJ2-7, with a possible D match to TRBD2 (6 bases). The length of the CDR3 is 14 residues. The V and J ends lost 0 bases and 1 base respectively, with 7 bases between them. CDR1 MGHRA and CDR2 YSYEKL come from the germline V gene. The CDR3 loop is CASSQEGLSYEQYF. CDR3 sequence (DNA): TGCGCCAGCAGCCAAGAAGGACTATCCTACGAGCAGTACTTC.

Note on this clone: Other DNA sequences in the sample encode the same CDR3. The chain carries TRBV14 and TRBJ2-1, with D possibly matching TRBD2 (6 bases). V was trimmed by 4 bases and J by 5 bases, leaving 9 bases between them. CDR3 length: 13 amino acids. Germline V gene lookup returns CDR1 SGHDN and CDR2 FVKESK. Written as DNA, the CDR3 is TGTGCCAGCAGCCCTGGGACTCACAATGAGCAGTTCTTC. Translation gives CASSPGTHNEQFF.

The gene calls are TRBV24-1 and TRBJ2-3; 8 positions match TRBD1. The length of the CDR3 is 16 residues. Germline V gene data show CDR1 as KGHDR and CDR2 as SFDVKD. With V trimmed by 6 bases and J by 4 bases, 11 bases remained unmatched. In DNA, the CDR3 is TGTGCCACCAGTCCTATGGACAGGGTAGGACCAGATACGCAGTATTTT. It yields the protein CATSPMDRVGPDTQYF.

The V and J genes are TRBV24-1 and TRBJ2-1, with TRBD2 matching 16 bases. The CDR3 totals 18 residues. Germline V lookup: CDR1 KGHDR, CDR2 SFDVKD. Trimming removed 3 bases from V and 5 bases from J; junction bases left unmatched: 6. The CDR3 sequence is CATSDTGTSGRVHNEQFF. CDR3 sequence (DNA): TGTGCCACCAGTGATACCGGGACTAGCGGGAGGGTCCACAATGAGCAGTTCTTC.

The J gene is TRBJ2-1, the V gene TRBV30; 7 bases are shared with TRBD1. The CDR3 has 12 amino acids. Germline V gives CDR1 GTSNPN, CDR2 SVGIG (reference sequence). The CDR3 DNA follows: TGTGCAAGGGACAGCAACTACAATGAGCAGTTCTTC. Encoded protein: CARDSNYNEQFF. Supplemented by reference TRBV30 and TRBJ2-1, the full variable domain reads SQTIHQWPATLVQPVGSPLSLECTVEGTSNPNLYWYRQAAGRGLQLLFYSVGIGQISSEVPQNLSASRPQDRQFILSSKKLLLSDSGFYLCARDSNYNEQFFGPGTRLTVL.

The chain uses TRBV10-3 and TRBJ2-2; 10 bases line up with TRBD2. The ends lost 5 bases at V and 3 bases at J; junction bases unmatched: 15. This CDR3 is 19 amino acids long. Per germline, CDR1 ENHRY and CDR2 SYGVKD. The CDR3 DNA reads TGTGCCATCAGTAGGTGGATTAGCGGGGGGCCGGGGGACACCGGGGAGCTGTTTTTT. Translation: CAISRWISGGPGDTGELFF.

The gene calls are TRBV4-1 and TRBJ1-6; the D gene is possibly TRBD1 (5 bases). Trimming shortened V by 2 bases and J by 7 bases, and 12 bases separated the two germline ends. The CDR3 contains 15 residues. CDR1 is MGHRA and CDR2 is YSYEKL in the germline V gene. The DNA for the CDR3 is TGCGCCAGCAGCCAACAGGGACGGGAGAATTCACCCCTCCACTTT. Encoded protein: CASSQQGRENSPLHF.

The V gene is TRBV9, the J gene TRBJ1-1; a possible D gene is TRBD1 (5 bases). V dropped 0 bases and J dropped 5 bases, with 8 bases sitting between them. Germline CDR1 SGDLS, CDR2 YYNGEE. The length of the CDR3 is 13 residues. The CDR3 spells CASSVDPGTEAFF. CDR3 coding DNA: TGTGCCAGCAGCGTAGATCCAGGGACTGAAGCTTTCTTT.

The rearrangement joins TRBV6-5 to TRBJ1-1; maybe TRBD1 (6 bases). Between the trimmed V and J ends, which lost 6 bases and 5 bases, there was a span of 16 bases. The CDR3 spans 14 residues. Germline V lookup: CDR1 MNHEY, CDR2 SVGAGI. DNA for the CDR3: TGTGCCAGCAGAAGCGCCCGGGGGGCTACTGAAGCTTTCTTT. As protein: CASRSARGATEAFF.

The V gene is TRBV5-6, the J gene TRBJ2-7, with D possibly matching TRBD2 (6 bases). This CDR3 is built from 15 residues. CDR1 and CDR2 (germline): SGHDT, YYEEEE. V lost 0 bases, J lost 2 bases, and 12 bases lay in between. The CDR3 DNA sequence: TGTGCCAGCAGCTTGGGTGGCGGGACGACCTACGAGCAGTACTTC. Residues: CASSLGGGTTYEQYF.

The chain is built from TRBV28 and TRBJ1-3; possible D gene TRBD1, 6 bases. Germline CDR1 and CDR2: MDHEN and SYDVKM. V lost 8 bases to trimming and J lost 4 bases, with 15 bases between them. The CDR3 extends over 14 amino acids. The CDR3, as DNA: TGTGCCAGCCGAGAGGGGGGGGCGGGAAACACCATATATTTT. It specifies CASREGGAGNTIYF.

In this sample, this clone turned up a few times. The chain carries TRBV6-1 and TRBJ2-1, with TRBD2 matching 7 bases. J lost 0 bases, V lost 4 bases, and 9 bases had no gene match. Per the germline V gene, CDR1 is MNHNS and CDR2 is SASEGT. CDR3 length equals 17 residues. The CDR3 DNA reads TGTGCCAGCAGTGGTGCTAGCGGAGGGTTCTCCTACAATGAGCAGTTCTTC. It yields the protein CASSGASGGFSYNEQFF.

V usage is TRBV19 and J usage is TRBJ2-7; D perhaps matches TRBD2 (5 bases). The V gene's germline CDR1 is LNHDA and CDR2 SQIVND (reference sequence). The ends were cut back, 2 bases at V and 4 bases at J, with 15 bases in the middle. CDR3 size: 15 residues. The CDR3 DNA is TGTGCCAGTAGTATAAGTGGGAGTGTCGTTTACGAGCAGTACTTC. This gives the protein CASSISGSVVYEQYF. Complete variable domain (other parts from reference TRBV19 and TRBJ2-7): DGGITQSPKYLFRKEGQNVTLSCEQNLNHDAMYWYRQDPGQGLRLIYYSQIVNDFQKGDIAEGYSVSREKKESFPLTVTSAQKNPTAFYLCASSISGSVVYEQYFGPGTRLTVT.

The chain carries TRBV9 and TRBJ1-2, with TRBD1 matching over 12 bases. The germline V gene has CDR1 SGDLS and CDR2 YYNGEE. V lost 3 bases to trimming and J lost 4 bases; unmatched junction nucleotides: 13. The CDR3 has 18 residues. This CDR3 reads CASSGDRGLTRRGYGYTF. CDR3 nucleotide sequence: TGTGCCAGCAGCGGGGACAGGGGGCTAACACGCCGGGGCTATGGCTACACCTTC. Full variable domain (rest looked up from reference TRBV9 and TRBJ1-2): DSGVTQTPKHLITATGQRVTLRCSPRSGDLSVYWYQQSLDQGLQFLIQYYNGEERAKGNILERFSAQQFPDLHSELNLSSLELGDSALYFCASSGDRGLTRRGYGYTFGSGTRLTVV.

The J gene is TRBJ1-3, the V gene TRBV5-6; D is uncertain. The V end was cut by 4 bases, the J end by 6 bases, with 8 bases between. CDR1 and CDR2 from the germline V gene are SGHDT and YYEEEE. The CDR3 extends over 12 amino acids. In DNA, the CDR3 is TGTGCCAGCAGCCGGTGGGCAAACACCATATATTTT. Translating gives CASSRWANTIYF.

There are a few counts of this clone. The chain recombines TRBV29-1 with TRBJ2-1; 9 bases match TRBD2. Germline assignment: CDR1 SQVTM and CDR2 ANQGSEA. This CDR3 has 14 amino acids. The V gene end was trimmed by 5 bases and the J gene end by 6 bases; junction bases not matched to a gene: 8. This CDR3 is CSVKGAGGPNEQFF. CDR3 DNA: TGCAGCGTTAAAGGGGCGGGAGGGCCCAATGAGCAGTTCTTC.

This chain links TRBV27 with TRBJ2-3, with 9 bases lining up with TRBD2. From germline, CDR1 is MNHEY and CDR2 SMNVEV (reference sequence). The length of the CDR3 is 15 residues. V lost 5 bases and J lost 5; bases outside the gene matches: 8. The CDR3 region has the DNA TGTGCCAGCAGTGTGGGCGGGAGGGCCGGAGATACGCAGTATTTT. It codes for CASSVGGRAGDTQYF.

The rearrangement uses TRBV5-1 and TRBJ2-7, with D possibly TRBD2 on 5 matching bases. This CDR3 is built from 14 residues. Trimming pared 4 bases from V and 7 bases from J, leaving 18 bases between. Germline CDR1 is SGHRS and CDR2 is YFSETQ. This CDR3 reads CASSQRTLNGEQYF. CDR3 bases: TGCGCCAGCAGCCAGCGGACCCTTAACGGGGAGCAGTACTTC.

The V gene is TRBV12-5, the J gene TRBJ2-7, with D possibly being TRBD1 (6 bases). V was shortened by 1 base and J by 4 bases, with 11 bases between the two germline ends. Germline V gene sequence: CDR1 LGHNT, CDR2 FRNRAP. CDR3 length equals 14 residues. For the CDR3, the DNA is TGTGCTAGTGGTTTGGCTACGAGGGGGTACGAGCAGTACTTC. Amino acid sequence: CASGLATRGYEQYF.

This sequence joins TRBV28 and TRBJ1-1; possible D gene TRBD1, 6 bases. The CDR3 sequence is 14 residues long. Germline lookup yields CDR1 MDHEN and CDR2 SYDVKM. The V end lost 4 bases, the J end lost 0 bases, and 9 bases lay between the germline ends. DNA of the CDR3: TGTGCCAGCAGTTCACAGGGAATGAACACTGAAGCTTTCTTT. This sequence encodes CASSSQGMNTEAFF. The entire variable domain, with the rest obtained from reference TRBV28 and TRBJ1-1, is as follows: DVKVTQSSRYLVKRTGEKVFLECVQDMDHENMFWYRQDPGLGLRLIYFSYDVKMKEKGDIPEGYSVSREKKERFSLILESASTNQTSMYLCASSSQGMNTEAFFGQGTRLTVV.

The V call is TRBV18, the J call TRBJ1-1; 9 bases are a match to TRBD1. The CDR3 is made up of 15 amino acids. CDR1 is KGHSH, CDR2 LQKENI, per germline. V was clipped by 5 bases and J by 3 bases; unmatched bases: 7. For the CDR3, the DNA is TGTGCCAGCTCAAAAAGGACAGGGGAGGACACTGAAGCTTTCTTT. The encoded protein is CASSKRTGEDTEAFF.

The chain is built from TRBV2 and TRBJ2-2, with TRBD2 matching over 13 bases. V lost 2 bases and J lost 1; bases outside the gene matches: 4. The germline CDR1 and CDR2 sequences are SNHLY and FYNNEI. The CDR3 totals 18 residues. CDR3 region: CASSETSGRARNTGELFF. The CDR3 DNA reads as TGTGCCAGCAGTGAAACTAGCGGGAGGGCCCGGAACACCGGGGAGCTGTTTTTT. The full variable domain, with the rest looked up from reference TRBV2 and TRBJ2-2, is EPEVTQTPSHQVTQMGQEVILRCVPISNHLYFYWYRQILGQKVEFLVSFYNNEISEKSEIFDDQFSVERPDGSNFTLKIRSTKLEDSAMYFCASSETSGRARNTGELFFGEGSRLTVL.

The rearrangement joins TRBV28 to TRBJ1-2; D gene uncertain. CDR3 length equals 12 residues. Germline CDR1 MDHEN, CDR2 SYDVKM. The germline V and J ends were trimmed by 3 bases and 4 bases, with 6 bases remaining between them. The CDR3 sequence: CASSFPRYGYTF. The CDR3 nucleotides are TGTGCCAGCAGTTTCCCGCGCTATGGCTACACCTTC.

In this sample, this clone turned up a few times. The chain links TRBV10-2 to TRBJ1-6; TRBD1 matches 10 bases. V lost 2 bases and J lost 10; bases outside the gene matches: 8. The germline gives CDR1 WSHSY, CDR2 SAAADI. The CDR3 length is 16 residues. This chain's CDR3 is CASSEGTGVQRSPLHF. Here the CDR3 DNA reads TGCGCCAGCAGTGAGGGGACAGGGGTGCAGAGATCACCCCTCCACTTT.

The V gene is TRBV29-1, the J gene TRBJ2-7; perhaps TRBD1 as D (6 bases). The CDR3 runs 12 residues. V was shortened by 4 bases and J by 3 bases, with 10 bases between the two germline ends. CDR1 is SQVTM, CDR2 ANQGSEA, per germline. In DNA, the CDR3 is TGCAGCGTTGCGGAACAGGGCTACGAGCAGTACTTC. Residues: CSVAEQGYEQYF.

This chain uses TRBV3-1 (or the pseudogene TRBV3-2) with TRBJ2-1; D is ambiguous. Trimming shortened V by 5 bases and J by 8 bases, and 16 bases separated the two germline ends. The CDR3 runs to 14 residues. Germline V gene sequence: CDR1 LGHDT, CDR2 YNNKEL (reference sequence). CDR3 sequence: CASSNLGMVDEQFF. The CDR3 DNA follows: TGTGCCAGCAGCAATCTTGGCATGGTGGATGAGCAGTTCTTC.